The rows below give T cell receptor beta chains drawn from one sample of a study of cytomegalovirus exposure and HLA in healthy donors. Repertoires were generated with immunoSEQ multiplex PCR, while TCRdb's copy carries only in-frame clones and drops some. The table has more than 140,000 clones, roughly 85% seen once. Source material: PBMCs. All receptors come from a male donor in good health and CMV-seronegative. Both conserved end residues are part of each CDR3. The order of the fields is clone size, V gene, D gene, J gene, CDR3 DNA, CDR3 protein. D genes are given only for firm matches. Expanded clones are given a class, and other clones once, few, many or no size at all.

>few|TRBV4-3|TRBD2|TRBJ2-7
TGCGCCAGCAGCCCCGGACTAGCGGGAGTCCACGAGCAGTACTTC
CASSPGLAGVHEQYF
>NA|TRBV6-5|TRBD1|TRBJ2-1
TGTGCCAGCAGTTGGACTATGACAGGGGCGGATGAGCAGTTCTTC
CASSWTMTGADEQFF
>NA|TRBV5-1|TRBD1|TRBJ1-2
TGTGCCAGCAGCTTGGCGGCCAGGGGGTCAGCTTTTGATGGCTACACCTTC
CASSLAARGSAFDGYTF
>NA|TRBV6-6|NA|TRBJ2-1
TGTGCCAGCAGATCAGGGGTTTTTTTCTACAATGAGCAGTTCTTC
CASRSGVFFYNEQFF
>NA|TRBV5-1|TRBD1|TRBJ1-5
TGCGCCAGCAGCAGATCGGACAGGGAGGGCAATCAGCCCCAGCATTTT
CASSRSDREGNQPQHF
>NA|TRBV7-2|NA|TRBJ2-3
TGTGCCAGCAGCCCCCGGGGTGGCTCAGATACGCAGTATTTT
CASSPRGGSDTQYF
>NA|TRBV7-9|TRBD1|TRBJ1-4
TGTGCCAGCAGCTTGGGAGCAGGGGGCAAAGAAAAACTGTTTTTT
CASSLGAGGKEKLFF
>NA|TRBV5-8|NA|TRBJ2-2
TGTGCCAGCAGTCTCCGGGTCGTGGATAGCGGGGAGCTGTTTTTT
CASSLRVVDSGELFF
>NA|TRBV6-1|NA|TRBJ1-1
TGTGCCAGCAGTGATCCCCCGAGTGGCAGGGGCCCTGAAGCTTTCTTT
CASSDPPSGRGPEAFF
>NA|TRBV18|NA|TRBJ1-1
TGTGCCAGCTCACGGGCGATGGGTACTGAAGCTTTCTTT
CASSRAMGTEAFF
>NA|TRBV5-1|NA|TRBJ1-1
TGCGCCAGCAGCTTGAGGGGGGGGGAGGGCACTGAAGCTTTCTTT
CASSLRGGEGTEAFF
>NA|TRBV29-1|NA|TRBJ1-5
TGCAGCGTTGCCAGAAATAGCAATCAGCCCCAGCATTTT
CSVARNSNQPQHF
>NA|TRBV7-9|TRBD2|TRBJ2-5
TGTGCCAGCAGCAGTCCGGGACTAGAACAAGAGACCCAGTACTTC
CASSSPGLEQETQYF
>NA|TRBV15|NA|TRBJ1-1
TGTGCCACCAGGGAGAGGGAATTGAACACTGAAGCTTTCTTT
CATRERELNTEAFF
>NA|TRBV2|NA|TRBJ1-1
TGTGCCAGCAGTGCGGGGGGGCCGCGGACTGAAGCTTTCTTT
CASSAGGPRTEAFF
>NA|TRBV29-1|TRBD1|TRBJ1-1
TGCAGCGTCATGGAACAGGGGGCTGAAGCTTTCTTT
CSVMEQGAEAFF
>once|TRBV11-2|NA|TRBJ2-3
TGTGCCAGCAGCTTAGAGAGGCGCGTACCCACAGATACGCAGTATTTT
CASSLERRVPTDTQYF
>NA|TRBV6-1|NA|TRBJ2-5
TGTGCCAGCAGTCCCGGTGGCAGGGAAGAGACCCAGTACTTC
CASSPGGREETQYF
>NA|TRBV5-1|TRBD1|TRBJ2-3
TGCGCCAGCAGTGCTAGGGGACAGGGGACGACAGATACGCAGTATTTT
CASSARGQGTTDTQYF
>NA|TRBV4-1|TRBD2|TRBJ2-1
TGCGCCAGCAGCGCCCGGACTAGCGGGAGAGGGAATGAGCAGTTCTTC
CASSARTSGRGNEQFF
>NA|TRBV15|NA|TRBJ1-1
TGTGCCACCAGCAGGATGAGGGGGGAGGGGACTGAAGCTTTCTTT
CATSRMRGEGTEAFF
>NA|TRBV7-6|TRBD2|TRBJ2-7
TGTGCCAGCGATCCGGGACTAGGCTCCCACGAGCAGTACTTC
CASDPGLGSHEQYF
>NA|TRBV5-1|NA|TRBJ1-2
TGCGCCATCCCGCCGGTACCACTTAACTATGGCTACACCTTC
CAIPPVPLNYGYTF
>NA|TRBV11-3|TRBD2|TRBJ2-1
TGTGCCAGCAGCTTAGGAATCGGGACTAGCGGAAACAATGAGCAGTTCTTC
CASSLGIGTSGNNEQFF
>NA|TRBV9|NA|TRBJ2-2
TGTGCCAGCAGCGTAGAGCGAAAGAACACCGGGGAGCTGTTTTTT
CASSVERKNTGELFF
>NA|TRBV5-1|NA|TRBJ1-6
TGCGCCAGCAGCTTGGTCGGAGGACGTTACTCACCCCTCCACTTT
CASSLVGGRYSPLHF
>few|TRBV30|TRBD1|TRBJ1-2
TGTGCCTGGAGTGAGGGGCAGGGGGCAAGAGGCTACACCTTC
CAWSEGQGARGYTF
>NA|TRBV9|NA|TRBJ1-2
TGTGCCAGCAGCGTACAGGGCGACCCTAACTATGGCTACACCTTC
CASSVQGDPNYGYTF
>NA|TRBV6-5|NA|TRBJ1-5
TGTGCCAGCGGGGGACTTGGGCCCCAGCATTTT
CASGGLGPQHF
>NA|TRBV19|NA|TRBJ1-1
TGTGCCAGTAGTATAATGACGCGTGGAGGGGTCGGGCGGACTGAAGCTTTCTTT
CASSIMTRGGVGRTEAFF
>once|TRBV4-3|NA|TRBJ2-3
TGCGCCAGCAGCCAAGATCGAGGCGGAGGGGAAGATACGCAGTATTTT
CASSQDRGGGEDTQYF
>NA|TRBV11-3|TRBD1|TRBJ2-6
TGTGCCAGCAGCCCCCGGGACAGGGCCTCTGGGGCCAACGTCCTGACTTTC
CASSPRDRASGANVLTF
>NA|TRBV5-4|NA|TRBJ1-2
TGTGCCAGCAGCTTAATAGGGGATGGCTACACCTTC
CASSLIGDGYTF
>NA|TRBV19|NA|TRBJ1-3
TGTGCCACCACCCAGGGGTCTGGAAACACCATATATTTT
CATTQGSGNTIYF
>NA|TRBV2|NA|TRBJ2-3
TGTGCCAGCAGAGCGCGGCTAGAAGTCAGCACAGATACGCAGTATTTT
CASRARLEVSTDTQYF
>few|TRBV9|TRBD2|TRBJ2-1
TGTGCCAGCAGCGTTAGCGGGACGGGGTACAATGAGCAGTTCTTC
CASSVSGTGYNEQFF
>NA|TRBV16|NA|TRBJ1-1
TGTGCCAGCAGCCAATACGGGTCTAGGACTGAAGCTTTCTTT
CASSQYGSRTEAFF
>NA|TRBV7-9|TRBD1|TRBJ2-2
TGTGCCAGCAGCTTAAGCACAGGGGGCGAGACCGGGGAGCTGTTTTTT
CASSLSTGGETGELFF
>NA|TRBV12-5|NA|TRBJ1-3
TGTGCTAGTGGCGAACCCACAGGGACTGGAAACACCATATATTTT
CASGEPTGTGNTIYF
>NA|TRBV14|NA|TRBJ1-1
TGTGCCAGCAGACCCCGAGAGGGTAACACTGAAGCTTTCTTT
CASRPREGNTEAFF
>few|TRBV5-6|NA|TRBJ1-1
TGTGCCAGCAGTGCCCCGGGCAGGGTCGGCACTGAAGCTTTCTTT
CASSAPGRVGTEAFF
>NA|TRBV14|NA|TRBJ2-1
TGTGCCAGCAGCATTGGACAGATCTACAATGAGCAGTTCTTC
CASSIGQIYNEQFF
>NA|TRBV4-3|NA|TRBJ1-2
TGCGCCAGCAGCCCCGGGCAGGGAAACTATGGCTACACCTTC
CASSPGQGNYGYTF
>few|TRBV2|TRBD2|TRBJ2-5
TGTGCCAGCAGGGCCGGACTAGCGTTTAAGAGGGAGACCCAGTACTTC
CASRAGLAFKRETQYF
>NA|TRBV7-9|TRBD2|TRBJ2-3
TGTGCCAGCAGCGGACTAGCGGGGGGCACAGATACGCAGTATTTT
CASSGLAGGTDTQYF
>NA|TRBV19|TRBD1|TRBJ1-1
TGTGCCAGTAGCATCGACAGGGTAGGTATGAACACTGAAGCTTTCTTT
CASSIDRVGMNTEAFF
>few|TRBV13|NA|TRBJ1-1
TGTGCCAGCAGCCCCAGGCAGAACACTGAAGCTTTCTTT
CASSPRQNTEAFF
>NA|TRBV5-8|NA|TRBJ1-2
TGTGCCAGCAGCTTAAGGGGCGGCTACACCTTC
CASSLRGGYTF